The sequence of this T cell receptor beta chain was determined in a study of blood T cell repertoires in COVID-19. V trimming: 3 bases; J trimming: 1 base; junction bases outside the gene matches: 4. The length of the CDR3 is 15 residues. Germline lookup yields CDR1 SGHTA and CDR2 FQGNSA. Libraries were prepared by immunoSEQ multiplex PCR; TCRdb keeps only in-frame clonotypes and omits some of them. The sample shows hundreds of thousands of clones, more than 70% of them seen only once. The V call is TRBV7-2, the J call TRBJ2-3; 7 bases match TRBD2. The specimen sequenced was PBMCs or T cells enriched from blood (not recorded which). This TCR was sampled from a man aged 25-45 years with acute COVID-19. The CDR3 DNA reads as TGTGCCAGCAGCTTCCGGGCGGGGGGCACAGATACGCAGTATTTT. Translated: CASSFRAGGTDTQYF.